This T cell receptor (beta chain) was sequenced in a study of CD8+ T cells in alopecia areata. This CDR3 region has 12 residues. The ends were cut back, 4 bases at V and 6 bases at J, with 6 bases in the middle. Germline V gives CDR1 MNHEY, CDR2 SVGAGI. Broader study findings: Among patients, TCR sharing was less clear than in mice, a difference possibly due in part to HLA diversity in the patient population. Scalp clonality decreased significantly with tofacitinib, and so did expanded CD8+ clones among the top 100. Sequencing of scalp samples also captures resident alphabeta T cells of normal skin. Many expanded lesional clones persisted in scalp and blood during tofacitinib.

It was cDNA, reverse transcribed from extracted RNA, that served as the sequencing template. TCRdb's table, derived via immunoSEQ multiplex PCR, lists solely in-frame clones and lacks some. The repertoire holds under 150,000 clones, with 45% to 65% as singletons. Comments on this clone: Its specificity is unknown.

Treatment meaning: oral pan-JAK inhibitor, 5-10 mg twice daily. This rearrangement joins TRBV6-5 to TRBJ2-2; D is unclear. This specimen was CD4+ T cells sorted from blood, taken at week 24, from a patient treated with tofacitinib. The clonotype was recovered from a human donor with alopecia areata. CDR3 nucleotides: TGTGCCAGCAGTTTTGTGCCCGGGGAGCTGTTTTTT. Translated, it gives CASSFVPGELFF.